The 12 T cell receptor beta chains below all came from one sample that was sequenced in a study. MiXCR, applied by TCRdb to the 5' RACE reads, yields one record per CDR3 protein. The sample shows about 8,900 distinct CDR3 sequences, 25% to 30% of them seen only once. Material for sequencing was naive CD4+ T cells sorted from a lymph node. The sample's subset: naive CD4+ T cells, CD4+CD45RA+CD25-. Receptor source: a female donor with breast cancer.

The table lists this clonotype with a count of one. The chain recombines TRBV4-1 with TRBJ1-3; D is unclear. Germline assignment: CDR1 MGHRA and CDR2 YSYEKL. The CDR3 length is 15 residues. Between the trimmed V and J ends, which lost 4 bases and 0 bases, there was a span of 10 bases. The CDR3 DNA is TGCGCCAGCAGCCTTTACCCTACCTCTGGAAACACCATATATTTT. It codes for CASSLYPTSGNTIYF.

This clonotype has a count of ten or more. This chain uses TRBV7-2 with TRBJ1-1; D remains ambiguous. Trimming took off 4 bases at V and 1 base at J, with 7 bases between the two ends. This CDR3 region has 13 residues. The germline CDR1 and CDR2 sequences are SGHTA and FQGNSA. The CDR3 nucleotides are TGTGCCAGCAGCTCCCGACAGAACACTGAAGCTTTCTTT. It specifies CASSSRQNTEAFF.

This clonotype rates as medium-sized. This chain uses TRBV10-3 with TRBJ2-7, with D possibly TRBD2 on 6 matching bases. The CDR3 length is 16 residues. The V gene's germline CDR1 is ENHRY and CDR2 SYGVKD. The ends were cut back, 4 bases at V and 1 base at J, with 17 bases in the middle. The DNA of the CDR3 is TGTGCCATCAGTGCAACGACCGCGGGGCCTTCCTACGAGCAGTACTTC. Amino acids: CAISATTAGPSYEQYF.

This clonotype was counted between two and nine times. The chain is built from TRBV18 and TRBJ2-1; 9 nucleotides line up with TRBD2. Germline lookup yields CDR1 KGHSH and CDR2 LQKENI. The V segment lost 3 bases and the J segment 5 bases; nucleotides outside the gene matches: 11. This CDR3 has 17 residues. CDR3 in amino acids: CASSPQRVTSGNNEQFF. The CDR3 region has the DNA TGTGCCAGCTCACCCCAGAGGGTGACTAGCGGTAACAATGAGCAGTTCTTC.

This clonotype has at least ten counts. The genes are TRBV12-3 or TRBV12-4 and TRBJ1-1; 7 bases line up with TRBD1. J gave up 4 bases and V 3 bases, and 11 bases lay outside the gene matches. The CDR3 sequence is 16 residues long. The CDR3 protein is CASSFQGRGEVTEAFF. The CDR3 coding sequence is TGTGCCAGCAGTTTCCAGGGCAGGGGGGAAGTCACTGAAGCTTTCTTT.

This clonotype was seen a handful of times. This sequence joins TRBV12-3 or TRBV12-4 and TRBJ1-2, with TRBD1 as a possible D gene (5 bases). V was cut by 3 bases and J by 7 bases, with 24 bases left in between. There are 17 residues in the CDR3. For the CDR3, the DNA is TGTGCCAGCAGTTTCACTGTACTGGGACTGCCGGGAGGTGGCTACACCTTC. Its protein is CASSFTVLGLPGGGYTF.

This clonotype was counted only a few times. The CDR3 nucleotides read TGTGCCAGCAGCCCAAGCTCTGGAAACACCATATATTTT. This encodes CASSPSSGNTIYF. The chain recombines TRBV7-9 with TRBJ1-3; no clear D. Trimming cost V 5 bases and J 0 bases, with 5 bases left between them. The germline V gene encodes CDR1 SEHNR and CDR2 FQNEAQ (reference sequence). This CDR3 has 13 residues.

This clonotype was observed many times. The chain couples TRBV6-5 to TRBJ1-5; the D gene is possibly TRBD1 (5 bases). CDR1 is MNHEY and CDR2 is SVGAGI in the germline V gene. V was clipped by 6 bases and J by 4 bases, with 10 bases between them. The CDR3 is 13 amino acids. The CDR3 coding sequence is TGTGCCAGCAGCCCCGGGGGTAATCAGCCCCAGCATTTT. Its protein is CASSPGGNQPQHF.

The V gene is TRBV4-3, the J gene TRBJ2-7; D call uncertain. V was pared by 5 bases and J by 2 bases, with 10 bases between. The germline gives CDR1 LGHNA, CDR2 YSLEER. The CDR3 loop spans 13 amino acids. CDR3 loop: CASSFPDAYEQYF. CDR3 nucleotide sequence: TGCGCCAGCAGCTTCCCCGACGCCTACGAGCAGTACTTC.

Ten or more counts support this clonotype. The chain uses TRBV7-3 and TRBJ2-1, with 8 bases that match TRBD2. The V and J ends lost 6 bases and 8 bases, in that order; junction bases with no gene match: 18. Per the germline V gene, CDR1 is SGHTA and CDR2 is FQGTGA. The CDR3 runs to 17 residues. The CDR3 DNA follows: TGTGCCAGCAGGAAGACGGGGGCGGGAGGACCTACGGATGAGCAGTTCTTC. Translation gives CASRKTGAGGPTDEQFF.

By sample fraction, this clonotype is medium-sized. The chain carries TRBV2 and TRBJ1-2; 10 nucleotides agree with TRBD1. CDR1 and CDR2 (germline): SNHLY, FYNNEI. The trim removed 7 bases at V and 4 bases at J, leaving 3 bases unmatched. The CDR3 totals 13 residues. The CDR3 bases are TGTGCCAGCAAGACAGGGGGCGGCTATGGCTACACCTTC. Translating gives CASKTGGGYGYTF.

Many counts were recorded for this clonotype. The rearrangement joins TRBV7-2 to TRBJ1-5; the D gene is possibly TRBD1 (6 bases). V was clipped by 5 bases and J by 0 bases, with 14 bases between them. The CDR3 sequence is 16 residues long. Germline assignment: CDR1 SGHTA and CDR2 FQGNSA. The CDR3 loop is CASSPDSGASNQPQHF. For the CDR3, the DNA is TGTGCCAGCAGCCCCGACTCAGGGGCTAGCAATCAGCCCCAGCATTTT.